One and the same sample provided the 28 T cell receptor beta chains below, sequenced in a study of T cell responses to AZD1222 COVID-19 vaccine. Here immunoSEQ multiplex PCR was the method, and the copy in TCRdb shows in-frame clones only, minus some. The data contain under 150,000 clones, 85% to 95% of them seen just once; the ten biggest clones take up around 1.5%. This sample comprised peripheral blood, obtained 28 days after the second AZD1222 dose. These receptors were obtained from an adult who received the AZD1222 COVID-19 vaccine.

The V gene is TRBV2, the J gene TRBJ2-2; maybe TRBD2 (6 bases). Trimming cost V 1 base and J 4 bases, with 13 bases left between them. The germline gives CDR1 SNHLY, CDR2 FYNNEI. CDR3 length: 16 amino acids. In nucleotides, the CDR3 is TGTGCCAGCAGTGAAGTAAGGCCCGGGGGCACCGGGGAGCTGTTTTTT. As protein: CASSEVRPGGTGELFF.

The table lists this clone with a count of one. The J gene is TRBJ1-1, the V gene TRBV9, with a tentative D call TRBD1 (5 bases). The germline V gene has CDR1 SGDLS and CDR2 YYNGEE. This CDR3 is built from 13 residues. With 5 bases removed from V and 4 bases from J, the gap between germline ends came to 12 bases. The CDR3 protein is CASSMGESTEAFF. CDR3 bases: TGTGCCAGCAGTATGGGGGAGTCCACTGAAGCTTTCTTT.

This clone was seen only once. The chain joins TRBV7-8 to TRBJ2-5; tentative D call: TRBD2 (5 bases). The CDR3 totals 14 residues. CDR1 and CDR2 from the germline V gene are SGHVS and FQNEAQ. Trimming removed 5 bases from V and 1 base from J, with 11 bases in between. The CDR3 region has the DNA TGTGCCAGCAGCCCGAGGGTTCCCCAAGAGACCCAGTACTTC. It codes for CASSPRVPQETQYF. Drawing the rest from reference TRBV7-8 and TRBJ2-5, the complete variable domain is GAGVSQSPRYKVAKRGQDVALRCDPISGHVSLFWYQQALGQGPEFLTYFQNEAQLDKSGLPSDRFFAERPEGSVSTLKIQRTQQEDSAVYLCASSPRVPQETQYFGPGTRLLVL.

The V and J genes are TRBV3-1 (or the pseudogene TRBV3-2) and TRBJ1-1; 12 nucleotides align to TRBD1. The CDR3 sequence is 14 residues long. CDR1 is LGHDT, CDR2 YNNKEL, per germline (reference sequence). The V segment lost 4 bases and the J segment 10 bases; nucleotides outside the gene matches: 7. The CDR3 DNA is TGTGCCAGCAGCCCCCGGGACAGGGGGCTTGCAGCTTTCTTT. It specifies CASSPRDRGLAAFF.

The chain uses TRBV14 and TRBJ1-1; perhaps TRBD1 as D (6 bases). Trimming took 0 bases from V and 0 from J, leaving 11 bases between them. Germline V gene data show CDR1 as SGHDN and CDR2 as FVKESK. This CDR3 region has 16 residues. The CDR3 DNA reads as TGTGCCAGCAGCCAAGACGACAGGATTTTGAACACTGAAGCTTTCTTT. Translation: CASSQDDRILNTEAFF.

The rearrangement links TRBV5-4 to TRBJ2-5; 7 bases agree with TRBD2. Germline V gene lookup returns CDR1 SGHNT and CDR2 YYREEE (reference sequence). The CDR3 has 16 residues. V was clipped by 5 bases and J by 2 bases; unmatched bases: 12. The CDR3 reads CASSPGTPGGQETQYF. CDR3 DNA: TGTGCCAGCAGTCCAGGGACTCCCGGGGGGCAAGAGACCCAGTACTTC.

This CDR3 is CASSIGQGGDYTF. The CDR3 DNA reads TGTGCCAGTAGTATCGGACAGGGGGGAGACTACACCTTC. The chain couples TRBV19 to TRBJ1-2, with 10 bases lining up with TRBD1. CDR3 length: 13 amino acids. From germline, CDR1 is LNHDA and CDR2 SQIVND (reference sequence). V trimming: 3 bases; J trimming: 10 bases; junction bases outside the gene matches: 5. Supplemented by reference TRBV19 and TRBJ1-2, the full variable domain reads DGGITQSPKYLFRKEGQNVTLSCEQNLNHDAMYWYRQDPGQGLRLIYYSQIVNDFQKGDIAEGYSVSREKKESFPLTVTSAQKNPTAFYLCASSIGQGGDYTFGSGTRLTVV.

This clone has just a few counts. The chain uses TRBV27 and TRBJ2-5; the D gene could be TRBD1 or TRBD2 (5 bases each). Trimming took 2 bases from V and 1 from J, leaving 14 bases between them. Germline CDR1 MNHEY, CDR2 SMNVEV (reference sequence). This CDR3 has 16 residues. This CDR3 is CASSLVGRGPQETQYF. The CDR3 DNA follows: TGTGCCAGCAGTTTAGTAGGCCGGGGCCCCCAAGAGACCCAGTACTTC.

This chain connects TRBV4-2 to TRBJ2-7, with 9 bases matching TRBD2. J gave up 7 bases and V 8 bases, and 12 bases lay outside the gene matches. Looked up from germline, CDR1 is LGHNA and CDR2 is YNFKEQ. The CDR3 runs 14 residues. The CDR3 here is CASAVLAGVGEQYF. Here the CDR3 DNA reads TGTGCCAGCGCTGTTTTAGCGGGAGTCGGGGAGCAGTACTTC.

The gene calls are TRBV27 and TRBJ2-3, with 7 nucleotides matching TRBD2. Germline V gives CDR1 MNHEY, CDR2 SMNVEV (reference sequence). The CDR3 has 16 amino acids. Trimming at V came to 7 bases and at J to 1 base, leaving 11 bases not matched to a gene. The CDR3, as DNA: TGTGCCAGCACCCAACTGGCGGGAGTACGCACAGATACGCAGTATTTT. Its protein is CASTQLAGVRTDTQYF.

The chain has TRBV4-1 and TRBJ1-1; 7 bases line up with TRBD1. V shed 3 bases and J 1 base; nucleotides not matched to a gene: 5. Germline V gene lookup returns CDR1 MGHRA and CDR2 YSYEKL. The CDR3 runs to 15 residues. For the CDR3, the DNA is TGCGCCAGCAGCCAGACTACAGGGGCGAACACTGAAGCTTTCTTT. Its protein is CASSQTTGANTEAFF.

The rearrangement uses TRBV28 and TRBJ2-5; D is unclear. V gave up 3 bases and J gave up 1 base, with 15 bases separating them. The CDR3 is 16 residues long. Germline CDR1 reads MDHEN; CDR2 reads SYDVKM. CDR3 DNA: TGTGCCAGCAGTTTGTTTCCGTTTCTGGGCCAAGAGACCCAGTACTTC. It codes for CASSLFPFLGQETQYF.

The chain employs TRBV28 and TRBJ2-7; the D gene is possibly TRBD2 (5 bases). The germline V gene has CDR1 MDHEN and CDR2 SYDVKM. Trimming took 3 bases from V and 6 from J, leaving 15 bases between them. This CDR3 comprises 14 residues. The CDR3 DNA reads TGTGCCAGCAGTTTTCAGAGGACTCGCGGCGAGCAGTACTTC. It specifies CASSFQRTRGEQYF.

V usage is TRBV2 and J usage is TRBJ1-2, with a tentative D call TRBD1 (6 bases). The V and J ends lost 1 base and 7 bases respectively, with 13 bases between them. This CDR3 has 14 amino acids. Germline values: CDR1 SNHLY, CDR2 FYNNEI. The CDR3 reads CASSEDAGVGGYTF. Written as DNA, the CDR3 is TGTGCCAGCAGTGAAGACGCAGGGGTAGGTGGCTACACCTTC.

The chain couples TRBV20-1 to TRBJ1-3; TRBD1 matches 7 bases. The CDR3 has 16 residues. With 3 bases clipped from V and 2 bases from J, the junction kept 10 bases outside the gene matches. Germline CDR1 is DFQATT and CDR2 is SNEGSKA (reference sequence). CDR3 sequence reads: CSASVARGYTGNTIYF. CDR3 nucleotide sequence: TGCAGTGCTAGTGTCGCCAGGGGGTATACTGGAAACACCATATATTTT.

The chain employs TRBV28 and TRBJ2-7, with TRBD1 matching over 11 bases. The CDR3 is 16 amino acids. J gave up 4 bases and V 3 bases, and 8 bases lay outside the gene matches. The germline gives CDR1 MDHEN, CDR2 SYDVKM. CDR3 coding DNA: TGTGCCAGCAGTTTGGTACTAGGACAGGGGGCTTACGAGCAGTACTTC. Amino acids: CASSLVLGQGAYEQYF. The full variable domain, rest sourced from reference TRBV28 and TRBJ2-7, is DVKVTQSSRYLVKRTGEKVFLECVQDMDHENMFWYRQDPGLGLRLIYFSYDVKMKEKGDIPEGYSVSREKKERFSLILESASTNQTSMYLCASSLVLGQGAYEQYFGPGTRLTVT.

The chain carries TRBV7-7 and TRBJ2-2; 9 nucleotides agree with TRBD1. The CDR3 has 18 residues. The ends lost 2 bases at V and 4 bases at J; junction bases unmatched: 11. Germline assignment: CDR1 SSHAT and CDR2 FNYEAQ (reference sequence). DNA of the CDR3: TGTGCCAGCAGCTTACGCCCGCCGAGGACAGGGGTCACCGGGGAGCTGTTTTTT. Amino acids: CASSLRPPRTGVTGELFF.

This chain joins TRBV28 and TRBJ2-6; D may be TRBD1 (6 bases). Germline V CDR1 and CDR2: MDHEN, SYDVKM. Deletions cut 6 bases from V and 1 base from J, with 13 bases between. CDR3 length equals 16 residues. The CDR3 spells CASSPGHLSGANVLTF. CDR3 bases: TGTGCCAGCAGCCCGGGACACCTTTCTGGGGCCAACGTCCTGACTTTC. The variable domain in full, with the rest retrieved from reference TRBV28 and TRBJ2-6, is DVKVTQSSRYLVKRTGEKVFLECVQDMDHENMFWYRQDPGLGLRLIYFSYDVKMKEKGDIPEGYSVSREKKERFSLILESASTNQTSMYLCASSPGHLSGANVLTFGAGSRLTVL.

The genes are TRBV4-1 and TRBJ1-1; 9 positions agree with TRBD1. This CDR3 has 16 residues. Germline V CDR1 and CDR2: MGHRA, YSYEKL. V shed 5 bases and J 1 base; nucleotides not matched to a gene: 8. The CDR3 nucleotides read TGCGCCAGCAGCGGGGGAGTGGGACAGGGGAACACTGAAGCTTTCTTT. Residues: CASSGGVGQGNTEAFF.

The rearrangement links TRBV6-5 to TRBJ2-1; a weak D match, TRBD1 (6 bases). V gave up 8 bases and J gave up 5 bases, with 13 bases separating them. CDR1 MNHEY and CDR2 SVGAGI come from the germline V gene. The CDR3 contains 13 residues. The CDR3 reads CASLDRPHNEQFF. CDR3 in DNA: TGTGCCAGCCTCGACAGGCCCCACAATGAGCAGTTCTTC.

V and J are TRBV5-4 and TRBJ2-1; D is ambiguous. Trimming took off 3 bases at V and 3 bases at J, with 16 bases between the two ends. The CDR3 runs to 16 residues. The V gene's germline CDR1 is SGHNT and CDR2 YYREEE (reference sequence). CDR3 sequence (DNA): TGTGCCAGCAGCTCGGGCTGGCAAAACAGCTACAATGAGCAGTTCTTC. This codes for CASSSGWQNSYNEQFF.

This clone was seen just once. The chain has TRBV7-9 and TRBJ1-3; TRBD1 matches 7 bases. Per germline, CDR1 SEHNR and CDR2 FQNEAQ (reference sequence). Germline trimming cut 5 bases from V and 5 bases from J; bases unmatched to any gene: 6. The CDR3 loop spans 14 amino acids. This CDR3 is CASSHLQGRNTIYF. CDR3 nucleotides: TGTGCCAGCAGCCACCTACAGGGGAGAAACACCATATATTTT.

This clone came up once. CDR3 region: CASSLGLLFNEQFF. CDR3 sequence (DNA): TGTGCCAGCAGCTTAGGACTATTGTTCAATGAGCAGTTCTTC. The chain has TRBV3-1 (or the pseudogene TRBV3-2) and TRBJ2-1, with D tentatively TRBD2 (6 bases). V was trimmed by 5 bases and J by 6 bases, leaving 14 bases between them. Germline CDR1 reads LGHDT; CDR2 reads YNNKEL (reference sequence). CDR3 length: 14 residues.

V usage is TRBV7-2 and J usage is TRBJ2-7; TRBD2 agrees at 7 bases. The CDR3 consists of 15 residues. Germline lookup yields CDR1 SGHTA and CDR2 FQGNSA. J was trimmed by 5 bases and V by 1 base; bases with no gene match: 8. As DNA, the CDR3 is TGTGCCAGCAGCTTAGAATCTAGCGGTCCCCACGAGCAGTACTTC. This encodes CASSLESSGPHEQYF.

Here the CDR3 DNA reads TGTGCCAGCAGCCACCGTGGGAGCTCCTACGAGCAGTACTTC. It yields the protein CASSHRGSSYEQYF. The chain is built from TRBV3-1 (or the pseudogene TRBV3-2) and TRBJ2-7, with D maybe TRBD2 (5 bases). V lost 3 bases and J 0 bases, leaving 9 bases between the germline ends. The CDR3 is made up of 14 amino acids. CDR1 and CDR2 from the germline V gene are LGHDT and YNNKEL (reference sequence).

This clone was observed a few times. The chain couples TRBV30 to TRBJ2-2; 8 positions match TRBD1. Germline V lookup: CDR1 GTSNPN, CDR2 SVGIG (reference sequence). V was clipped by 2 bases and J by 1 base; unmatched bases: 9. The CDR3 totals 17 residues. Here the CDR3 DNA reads TGTGCCTGGAGTAAAGGACAGGGTATGGGGAACACCGGGGAGCTGTTTTTT. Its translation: CAWSKGQGMGNTGELFF.

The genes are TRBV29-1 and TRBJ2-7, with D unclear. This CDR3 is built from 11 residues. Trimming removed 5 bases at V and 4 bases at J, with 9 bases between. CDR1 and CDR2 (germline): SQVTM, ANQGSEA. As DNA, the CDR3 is TGCAGCGTTTCCCGGAATTACGAGCAGTACTTC. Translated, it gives CSVSRNYEQYF.

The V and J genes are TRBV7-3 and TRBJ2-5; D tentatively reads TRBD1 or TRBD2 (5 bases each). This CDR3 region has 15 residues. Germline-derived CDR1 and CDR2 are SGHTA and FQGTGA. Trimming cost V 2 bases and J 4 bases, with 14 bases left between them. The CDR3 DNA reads TGTGCCAGCAGCTTAGGTGTGGGGGAATCAGAGACCCAGTACTTC. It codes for CASSLGVGESETQYF.